A selection of T cell receptor beta chains follows, all from one sample in a study of T-cell memory formation after mild COVID-19. MiXCR, applied by TCRdb to the 5' RACE reads, yields one record per CDR3 protein. The repertoire includes about half a million distinct CDR3 sequences, 15% to 20% of them detected once, and about 12% sits in the top ten. Specimen: PBMCs or a T cell subset sorted from them (not recorded which). These receptors were obtained from an adult woman who had mild COVID-19 (a few samples of this study predate the infection). Cell type and time point are not known. Both conserved end residues are part of each CDR3. Each record gives: J gene, clone size, V gene, D gene, CDR3 protein, CDR3 DNA. The D gene is left open where the match is weak. The size field is filled for only some rows; it gives once, few, many or a size class.

>TRBJ2-7|few|TRBV14|.
CASSHPGPSYEQYF
TGTGCCAGCAGCCACCCGGGGCCCTCCTACGAGCAGTACTTC
>TRBJ2-1|few|TRBV19|.
CASSSDRSIRSYNEQFF
TGTGCCAGTAGTTCCGACAGGAGTATTAGATCCTACAATGAGCAGTTCTTC
>TRBJ1-1|few|TRBV12-3/TRBV12-4|TRBD1
CASSLVLKDRGNTEAFF
TGTGCCAGCAGTTTGGTTTTAAAGGACAGGGGGAACACTGAAGCTTTCTTT
>TRBJ2-7|once|TRBV7-9|.
CASSSREFYEQYF
TGTGCCAGCAGCAGCCGGGAGTTCTACGAGCAGTACTTC
>TRBJ2-7|.|TRBV21-1|.
CASSSQAPYEQYF
TGTGCCAGCAGCTCACAGGCGCCCTACGAGCAGTACTTC
>TRBJ2-5|.|TRBV3-1|.
CASSPSAYGAGSGETQYF
TGTGCCAGCAGCCCCTCCGCGTATGGGGCGGGGAGCGGAGAGACCCAGTACTTC
>TRBJ2-7|few|TRBV24-1|TRBD1
CATSASDRAYEQYF
TGTGCCACCAGTGCCTCGGACAGGGCCTACGAGCAGTACTTC
>TRBJ1-5|.|TRBV27|TRBD1
CASSPTGGGYQPQHF
TGTGCCAGCAGTCCCACAGGGGGTGGTTATCAGCCCCAGCATTTT
>TRBJ2-7|.|TRBV6-4|.
CASSEFDGAEQYF
TGTGCCAGCAGTGAGTTCGACGGAGCCGAGCAGTACTTC
>TRBJ1-2|.|TRBV5-1|TRBD1
CASRNGQGDGYTF
TGCGCCAGCAGAAATGGACAGGGCGATGGCTACACCTTC
>TRBJ1-5|many|TRBV4-1|.
CASSQEIGAGQPQHF
TGCGCCAGCAGCCAAGAGATAGGGGCCGGGCAGCCCCAGCATTTT
>TRBJ2-5|few|TRBV27|.
CASSLLYSGRGQETQYF
TGTGCCAGCAGTTTATTGTACTCAGGGAGGGGGCAAGAGACCCAGTACTTC
>TRBJ2-1|few|TRBV6-2/TRBV6-3|TRBD2
CASRGGLAGVPLYNEQFF
TGTGCCAGCAGGGGTGGACTAGCGGGGGTACCCCTCTACAATGAGCAGTTCTTC
>TRBJ2-6|.|TRBV12-3/TRBV12-4|.
CAIHSGANVLTF
TGTGCCATCCATTCTGGGGCCAACGTCCTGACTTTC
>TRBJ1-3|.|TRBV6-5|.
CASGRGAGNTIYF
TGTGCCAGCGGTCGGGGGGCTGGAAACACCATATATTTT
>TRBJ2-7|.|TRBV7-2|.
CASSRSEVGYEQYF
TGTGCCAGCAGCCGTTCAGAGGTCGGCTACGAGCAGTACTTC
>TRBJ1-2|.|TRBV7-2|.
CASRRTAGNYGYTF
TGTGCCAGCAGACGAACCGCAGGGAACTATGGCTACACCTTC
>TRBJ2-2|.|TRBV5-1|.
CASSDDPLAGELFF
TGCGCCAGCAGCGACGACCCGTTGGCCGGGGAGCTGTTTTTT
>TRBJ1-4|.|TRBV4-2|TRBD1
CASNGGTAYSEKLFF
TGTGCCAGCAACGGCGGGACAGCCTATAGTGAAAAACTGTTTTTT
>TRBJ1-5|few|TRBV12-3/TRBV12-4|.
CASTRDGNQPQHF
TGTGCCAGCACTCGGGACGGTAATCAGCCCCAGCATTTT
>TRBJ2-1|.|TRBV20-1|TRBD1
CSAPRSNDRGRNEQFF
TGCAGTGCTCCTAGAAGTAATGACAGGGGCCGGAATGAGCAGTTCTTC